The rows below give T cell receptor beta chains drawn from one sample of a study of blood T cell repertoires in COVID-19. Produced via immunoSEQ multiplex PCR; TCRdb's table is partial and in-frame only. The sample shows roughly 200,000 clones, around 82% of them seen only once. Material: PBMCs or T cells enriched from blood (not recorded which). Receptors originate from a woman aged 55-70 years with acute COVID-19. Both conserved end residues are trimmed from each CDR3. Each record gives: V gene, J gene, CDR3 protein.

V gene: TRBV27; J gene: TRBJ1-2; CDR3 protein: ASSWTGGNYGYT
V gene: TRBV19; J gene: TRBJ1-2; CDR3 protein: ASSTRDRLYGYT
V gene: TRBV11-2; J gene: TRBJ2-7; CDR3 protein: ASSSGRPYEQY
V gene: TRBV7-8; J gene: TRBJ1-2; CDR3 protein: ASSHLRQASNYGYT
V gene: TRBV14; J gene: TRBJ1-3; CDR3 protein: ASRKTGFGNTIY
V gene: TRBV11-3; J gene: TRBJ2-3; CDR3 protein: ASSLGVREDTDTQY
V gene: TRBV25-1; J gene: TRBJ2-5; CDR3 protein: ASSESRGGQETQY
V gene: TRBV9; J gene: TRBJ1-6; CDR3 protein: ASSVSEGTWNSPLH
V gene: TRBV30; J gene: TRBJ1-3; CDR3 protein: ASQVSSGNTIY
V gene: TRBV30; J gene: TRBJ1-5; CDR3 protein: AWEGGGNQPQH
V gene: TRBV11-2; J gene: TRBJ2-5; CDR3 protein: ASSDLGQGLQETQY